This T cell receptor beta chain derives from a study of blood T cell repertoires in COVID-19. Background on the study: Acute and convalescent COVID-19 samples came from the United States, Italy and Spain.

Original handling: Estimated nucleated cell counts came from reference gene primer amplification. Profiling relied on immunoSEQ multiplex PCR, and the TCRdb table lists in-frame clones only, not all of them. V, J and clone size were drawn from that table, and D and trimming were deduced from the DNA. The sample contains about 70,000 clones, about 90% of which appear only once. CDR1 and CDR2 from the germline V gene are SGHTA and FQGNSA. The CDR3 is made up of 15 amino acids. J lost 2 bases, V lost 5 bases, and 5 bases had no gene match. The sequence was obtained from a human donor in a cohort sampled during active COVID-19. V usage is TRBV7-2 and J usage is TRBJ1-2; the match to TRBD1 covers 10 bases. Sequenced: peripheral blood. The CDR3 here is CASSPGTGENYGYTF. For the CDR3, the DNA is TGTGCCAGCAGCCCCGGGACAGGGGAGAACTATGGCTACACCTTC.